This section outlines one TCR beta chain sequence together with its context. Its matching antigen is unknown. Germline and junction disagree at one end, which may indicate a read error. The data belong to a study of cytomegalovirus exposure and HLA in healthy donors. Study-level results: It was 164 TCR beta chains that were listed as cytomegalovirus-associated. Across donors, most TCRs were seen rarely, yet some public ones were widespread.

Germline V gene lookup returns CDR1 SNHLY and CDR2 FYNNEI. The CDR3 is 14 amino acids. Every donor was a healthy person donating bone marrow. Primers included in the PCR were 60 Vbeta and 13 Jbeta primers. Only in-frame clones appear in the TCRdb table, and some are missing; sequencing was by immunoSEQ multiplex PCR. The data contain more than 75,000 clones, more than 75% of them singletons. This chain links TRBV2 with TRBJ1-6, with D possibly TRBD1 on 6 matching bases. This receptor was identified in a woman in her thirties or forties in good health and CMV-seropositive. The sample consisted of PBMCs. CDR3 bases: TGTGCCAGTCTATCGGGGGGGCGTAATCCACCCCTCCACTTT. Its protein is CASLSGGRNPPLHF. Based on the CDR3 plus reference TRBV2 and TRBJ1-6, the full variable domain is EPEVTQTPSHQVTQMGQEVILRCVPISNHLYFYWYRQILGQKVEFLVSFYNNEISEKSEIFDDQFSVERPDGSNFTLKIRSTKLEDSAMYFCASLSGGRNPPLHFGNGTRLTVT.